This note documents a single T cell receptor (beta chain) sequence. Per the original data handling: Counts of nucleated cells, estimated from reference gene primer amplification, were obtained. Method: immunoSEQ multiplex PCR; TCRdb's copy keeps in-frame clones and lacks some. V and J calls and clone size are given by that table; D and trimming were obtained from the DNA. The sample includes over 300,000 clones, almost 90% of them seen just once. The CDR3 is 16 residues long. The germline gives CDR1 MNHEY, CDR2 SVGEGT. The V segment lost 4 bases and the J segment 2 bases; nucleotides outside the gene matches: 6. This entry comes from a study of blood T cell repertoires in COVID-19. Study-wide background: Samples came from the United States, Italy and Spain, spanning acute and convalescent COVID-19. PBMCs, B-cell-depleted T cells, or T cells were the source of the cDNA or gDNA that made up the material.

The chain has TRBV6-2 or TRBV6-3 and TRBJ2-3; 10 positions match TRBD2. Sequenced: peripheral blood. This TCR was sampled from a man younger than 30 with active or convalescent COVID-19. The CDR3 protein is CASSSPLAGVTDTQYF. CDR3 DNA sequence: TGTGCCAGCAGTTCTCCGCTAGCGGGAGTCACAGATACGCAGTATTTT.